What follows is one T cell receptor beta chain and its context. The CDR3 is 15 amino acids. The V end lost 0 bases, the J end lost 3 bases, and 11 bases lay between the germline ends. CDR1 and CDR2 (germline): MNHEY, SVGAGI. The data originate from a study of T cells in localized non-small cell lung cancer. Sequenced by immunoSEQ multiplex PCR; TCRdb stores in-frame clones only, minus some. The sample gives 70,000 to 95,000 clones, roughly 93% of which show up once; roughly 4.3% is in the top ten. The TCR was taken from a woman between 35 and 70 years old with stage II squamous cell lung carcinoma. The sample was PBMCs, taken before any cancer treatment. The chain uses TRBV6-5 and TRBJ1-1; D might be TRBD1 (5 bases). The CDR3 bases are TGTGCCAGCAGTTACTCGGGCCAGGGATACACTGAAGCTTTCTTT. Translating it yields CASSYSGQGYTEAFF.